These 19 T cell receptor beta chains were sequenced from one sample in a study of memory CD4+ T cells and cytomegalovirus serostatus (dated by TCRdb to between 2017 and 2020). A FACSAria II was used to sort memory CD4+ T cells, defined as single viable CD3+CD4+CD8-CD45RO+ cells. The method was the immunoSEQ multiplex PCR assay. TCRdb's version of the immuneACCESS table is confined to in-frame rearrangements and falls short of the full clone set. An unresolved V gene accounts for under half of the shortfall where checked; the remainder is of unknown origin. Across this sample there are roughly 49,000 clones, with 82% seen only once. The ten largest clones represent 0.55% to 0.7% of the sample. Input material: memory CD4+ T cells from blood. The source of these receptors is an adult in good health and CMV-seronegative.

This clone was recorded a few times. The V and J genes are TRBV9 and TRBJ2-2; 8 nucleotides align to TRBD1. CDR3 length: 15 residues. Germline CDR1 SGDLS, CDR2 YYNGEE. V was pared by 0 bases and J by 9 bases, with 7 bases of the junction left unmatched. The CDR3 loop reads CASSVGLTGVRELFF. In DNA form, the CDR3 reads TGTGCCAGCAGCGTAGGATTGACAGGGGTGAGGGAGCTGTTTTTT.

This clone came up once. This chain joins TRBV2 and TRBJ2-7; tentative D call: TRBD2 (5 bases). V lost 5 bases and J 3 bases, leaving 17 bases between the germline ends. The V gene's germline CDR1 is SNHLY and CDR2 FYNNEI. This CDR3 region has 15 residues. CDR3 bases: TGTGCCAGCAGTACTAGGACCTTTCGGGGCTACGAGCAGTACTTC. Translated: CASSTRTFRGYEQYF.

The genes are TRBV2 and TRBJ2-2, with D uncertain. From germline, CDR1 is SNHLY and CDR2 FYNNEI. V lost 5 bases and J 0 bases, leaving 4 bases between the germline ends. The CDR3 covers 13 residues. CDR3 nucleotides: TGTGCCAGCAGTCCCTCGAACACCGGGGAGCTGTTTTTT. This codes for CASSPSNTGELFF.

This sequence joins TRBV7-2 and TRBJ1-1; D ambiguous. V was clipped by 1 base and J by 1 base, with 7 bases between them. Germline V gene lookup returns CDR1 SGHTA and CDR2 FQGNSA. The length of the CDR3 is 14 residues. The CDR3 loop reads CASSLGIGNTEAFF. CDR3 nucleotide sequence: TGTGCCAGCAGCTTAGGTATAGGGAACACTGAAGCTTTCTTT.

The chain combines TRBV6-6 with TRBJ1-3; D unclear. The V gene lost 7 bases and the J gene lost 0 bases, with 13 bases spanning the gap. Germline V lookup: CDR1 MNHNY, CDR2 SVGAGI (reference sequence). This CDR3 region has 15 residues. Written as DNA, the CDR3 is TGTGCCAGCATGGCTACTTTTTACTCTGGAAACACCATATATTTT. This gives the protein CASMATFYSGNTIYF.

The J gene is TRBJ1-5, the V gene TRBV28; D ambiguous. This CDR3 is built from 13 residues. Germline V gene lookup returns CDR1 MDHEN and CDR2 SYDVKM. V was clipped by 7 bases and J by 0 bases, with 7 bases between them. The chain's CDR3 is CASTIDSNQPQHF. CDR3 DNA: TGTGCCAGCACAATAGATAGCAATCAGCCCCAGCATTTT.

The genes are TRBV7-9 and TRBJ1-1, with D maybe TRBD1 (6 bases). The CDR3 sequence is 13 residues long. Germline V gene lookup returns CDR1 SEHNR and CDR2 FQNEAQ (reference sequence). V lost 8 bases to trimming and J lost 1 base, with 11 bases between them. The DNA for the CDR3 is TGTGCCAGCTCGGGGGGGCCGAACACTGAAGCTTTCTTT. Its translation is CASSGGPNTEAFF.

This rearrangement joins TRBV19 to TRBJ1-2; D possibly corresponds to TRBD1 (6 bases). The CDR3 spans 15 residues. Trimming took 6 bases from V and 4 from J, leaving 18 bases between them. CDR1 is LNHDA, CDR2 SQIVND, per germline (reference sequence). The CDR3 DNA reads TGTGCCAGTAGCCGTGGCGGTACAGGGAGCTATGGCTACACCTTC. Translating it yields CASSRGGTGSYGYTF. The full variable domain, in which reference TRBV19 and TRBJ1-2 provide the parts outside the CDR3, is DGGITQSPKYLFRKEGQNVTLSCEQNLNHDAMYWYRQDPGQGLRLIYYSQIVNDFQKGDIAEGYSVSREKKESFPLTVTSAQKNPTAFYLCASSRGGTGSYGYTFGSGTRLTVV.

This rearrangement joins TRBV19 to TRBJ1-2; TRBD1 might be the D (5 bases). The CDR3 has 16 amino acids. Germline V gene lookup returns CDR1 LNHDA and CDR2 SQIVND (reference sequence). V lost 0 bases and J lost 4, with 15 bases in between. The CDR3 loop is CASSIDLRAGSYGYTF. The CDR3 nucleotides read TGTGCCAGTAGTATAGACCTCCGTGCAGGGAGCTATGGCTACACCTTC.

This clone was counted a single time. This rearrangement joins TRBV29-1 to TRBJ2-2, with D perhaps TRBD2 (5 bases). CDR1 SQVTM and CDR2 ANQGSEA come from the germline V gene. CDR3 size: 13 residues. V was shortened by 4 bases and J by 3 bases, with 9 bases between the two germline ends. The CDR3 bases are TGCAGCGTTGTGGGAGTGGACACCGGGGAGCTGTTTTTT. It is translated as CSVVGVDTGELFF.

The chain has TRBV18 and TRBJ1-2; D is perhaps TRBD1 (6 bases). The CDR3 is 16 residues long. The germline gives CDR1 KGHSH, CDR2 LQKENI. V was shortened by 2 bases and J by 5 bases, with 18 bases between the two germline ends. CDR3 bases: TGTGCCAGCTCACCAGAAACAGGGTCGTCGGGATATGGCTACACCTTC. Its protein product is CASSPETGSSGYGYTF.

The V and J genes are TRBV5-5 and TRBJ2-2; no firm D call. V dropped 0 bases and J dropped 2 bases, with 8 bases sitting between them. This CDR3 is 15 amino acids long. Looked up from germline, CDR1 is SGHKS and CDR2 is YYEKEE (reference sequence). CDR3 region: CASSLGTTNTGELFF. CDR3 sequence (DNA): TGTGCCAGCAGCTTGGGTACTACAAACACCGGGGAGCTGTTTTTT.

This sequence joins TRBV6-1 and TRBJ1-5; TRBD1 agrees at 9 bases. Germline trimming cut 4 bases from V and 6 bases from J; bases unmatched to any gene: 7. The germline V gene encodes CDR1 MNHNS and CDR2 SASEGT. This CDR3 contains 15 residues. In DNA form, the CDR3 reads TGTGCCAGCAGTGCCGGACAGGGGAAACGTCAGCCCCAGCATTTT. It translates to CASSAGQGKRQPQHF.

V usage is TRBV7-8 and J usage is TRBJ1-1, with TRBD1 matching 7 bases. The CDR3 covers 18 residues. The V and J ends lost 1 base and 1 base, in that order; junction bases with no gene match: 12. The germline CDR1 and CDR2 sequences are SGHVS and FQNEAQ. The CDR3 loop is CASSLVRIGGRRNTEAFF. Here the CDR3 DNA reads TGTGCCAGCAGCTTAGTCCGTATAGGGGGCCGGAGGAACACTGAAGCTTTCTTT.

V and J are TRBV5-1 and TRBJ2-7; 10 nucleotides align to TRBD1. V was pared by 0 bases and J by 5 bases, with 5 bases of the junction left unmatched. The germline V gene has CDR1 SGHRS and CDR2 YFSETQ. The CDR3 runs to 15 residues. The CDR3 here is CASSLGQGALDEQYF. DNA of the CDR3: TGCGCCAGCAGCTTGGGACAGGGGGCTTTGGACGAGCAGTACTTC.

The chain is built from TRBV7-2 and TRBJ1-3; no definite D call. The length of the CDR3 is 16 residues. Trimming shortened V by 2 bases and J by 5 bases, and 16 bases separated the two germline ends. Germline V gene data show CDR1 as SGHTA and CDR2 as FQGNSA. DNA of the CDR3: TGTGCCAGCAGCTTAATCCCGGGAGTTGCGAGAAACACCATATATTTT. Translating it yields CASSLIPGVARNTIYF. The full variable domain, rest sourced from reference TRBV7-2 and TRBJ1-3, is GAGVSQSPSNKVTEKGKDVELRCDPISGHTALYWYRQSLGQGLEFLIYFQGNSAPDKSGLPSDRFSAERTGGSVSTLTIQRTQQEDSAVYLCASSLIPGVARNTIYFGEGSWLTVV.

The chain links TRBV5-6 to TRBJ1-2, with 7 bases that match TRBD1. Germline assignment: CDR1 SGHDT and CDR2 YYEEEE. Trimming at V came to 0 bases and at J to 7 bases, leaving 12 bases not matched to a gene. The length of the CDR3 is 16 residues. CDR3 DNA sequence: TGTGCCAGCAGCTTGGGCCGACAGGGATATGTAGGTGGCTACACCTTC. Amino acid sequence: CASSLGRQGYVGGYTF.

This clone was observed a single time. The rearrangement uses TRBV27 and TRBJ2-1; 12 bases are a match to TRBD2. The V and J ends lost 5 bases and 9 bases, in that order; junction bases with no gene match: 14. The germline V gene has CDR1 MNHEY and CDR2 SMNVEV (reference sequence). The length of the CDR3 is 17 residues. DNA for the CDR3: TGTGCCAGCAGTCCGCCCGTGCTAGCGGGGGGGCTGGGTGAGCAGTTCTTC. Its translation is CASSPPVLAGGLGEQFF.

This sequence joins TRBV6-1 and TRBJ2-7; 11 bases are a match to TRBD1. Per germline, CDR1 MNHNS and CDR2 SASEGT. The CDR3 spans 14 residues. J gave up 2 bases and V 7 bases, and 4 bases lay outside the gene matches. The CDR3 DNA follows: TGTGCCAGCAACTTGGACAGGGGGCCCTACGAGCAGTACTTC. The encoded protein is CASNLDRGPYEQYF.